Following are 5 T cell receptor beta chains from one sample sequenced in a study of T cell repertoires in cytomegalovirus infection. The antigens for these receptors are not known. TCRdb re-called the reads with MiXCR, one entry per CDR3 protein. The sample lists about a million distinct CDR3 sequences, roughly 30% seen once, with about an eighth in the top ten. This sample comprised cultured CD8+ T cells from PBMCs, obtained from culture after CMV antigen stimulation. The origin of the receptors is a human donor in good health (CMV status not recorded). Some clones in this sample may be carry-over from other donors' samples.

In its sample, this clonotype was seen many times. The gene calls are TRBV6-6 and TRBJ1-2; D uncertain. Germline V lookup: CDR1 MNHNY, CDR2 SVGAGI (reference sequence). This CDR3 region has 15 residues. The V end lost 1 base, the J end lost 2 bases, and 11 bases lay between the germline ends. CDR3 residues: CASSYLRARNYGYTF. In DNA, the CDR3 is TGTGCCAGCAGTTACTTACGAGCCAGAAACTATGGCTACACCTTC.

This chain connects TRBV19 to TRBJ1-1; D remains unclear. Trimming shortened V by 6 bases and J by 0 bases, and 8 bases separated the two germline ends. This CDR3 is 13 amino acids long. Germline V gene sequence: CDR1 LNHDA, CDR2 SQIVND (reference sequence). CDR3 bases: TGTGCCAGTAGCACGTCTTTGAACACTGAAGCTTTCTTT. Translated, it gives CASSTSLNTEAFF.

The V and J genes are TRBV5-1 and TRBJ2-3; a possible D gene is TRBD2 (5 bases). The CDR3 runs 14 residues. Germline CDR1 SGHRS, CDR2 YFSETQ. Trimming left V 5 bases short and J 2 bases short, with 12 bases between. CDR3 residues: CASSDGAVTDTQYF. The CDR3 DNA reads TGCGCCAGCAGTGATGGAGCGGTCACAGATACGCAGTATTTT.

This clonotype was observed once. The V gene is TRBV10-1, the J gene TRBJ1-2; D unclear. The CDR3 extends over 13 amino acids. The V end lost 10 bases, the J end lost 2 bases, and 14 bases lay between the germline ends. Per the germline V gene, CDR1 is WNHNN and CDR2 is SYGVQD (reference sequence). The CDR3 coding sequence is TGCGCCATTCACCGGACGGCGAACTATGGCTACACCTTC. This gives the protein CAIHRTANYGYTF.

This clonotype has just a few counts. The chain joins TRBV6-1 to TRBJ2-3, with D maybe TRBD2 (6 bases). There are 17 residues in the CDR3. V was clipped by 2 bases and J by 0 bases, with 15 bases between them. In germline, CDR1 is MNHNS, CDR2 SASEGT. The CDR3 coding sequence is TGTGCCAGCAGTGAATACGGGCTAGCGCCTAGCACAGATACGCAGTATTTT. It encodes CASSEYGLAPSTDTQYF.